This T cell receptor beta chain was recorded in a study of T cell changes during pregnancy in multiple sclerosis. Only in-frame clones appear in the TCRdb table, and some are missing; sequencing was by immunoSEQ multiplex PCR. The data hold 40,000 to 60,000 clones, with around 92% observed a single time. As for this clone: Its ends do not fully match the called genes, so a read error is possible.

CDR3 size: 15 residues. The germline V gene has CDR1 SSHAT and CDR2 FNYEAQ (reference sequence). The rearrangement uses TRBV7-7 and TRBJ2-5, with D perhaps TRBD2 (5 bases). This specimen was CD4+ T cells from peripheral blood mononuclear cells, taken in the third trimester of pregnancy. This TCR derives from a female donor with multiple sclerosis, enrolled in a pregnancy study. This chain's CDR3 is CASSEGGFSQETQYF. CDR3 in DNA: TGTGCTAGCAGCGAAGGCGGGTTCAGCCAAGAGACCCAGTACTTC.